What follows are 12 T cell receptor beta chains derived from one specimen sequenced in a study of blood T cell repertoires in COVID-19. TCRdb's copy holds only in-frame clones and misses some; the assay was immunoSEQ multiplex PCR. Among a few hundred thousand clones, about 83% were seen once, and the ten largest hold around 7%. Sequencing was done on a sample of peripheral blood. The receptors derive from a woman in her fifties or sixties with acute or convalescent COVID-19.

In its sample, this clone was seen a few times. J is TRBJ1-1 and V is TRBV6-5; D might be TRBD1 (5 bases). This CDR3 has 16 amino acids. Trimming shortened V by 0 bases and J by 4 bases, and 15 bases separated the two germline ends. Germline CDR1 MNHEY, CDR2 SVGAGI. The CDR3 DNA reads as TGTGCCAGCAGTTACTCGGCCGGCGGGGCTGGCACTGAAGCTTTCTTT. It encodes CASSYSAGGAGTEAFF.

The rearrangement links TRBV19 to TRBJ1-2; TRBD1 agrees at 7 bases. This CDR3 spans 15 amino acids. V lost 4 bases, J lost 3 bases, and 8 bases stayed unmatched. Per germline, CDR1 LNHDA and CDR2 SQIVND (reference sequence). The CDR3 here is CASSRIDREDYGYTF. Here the CDR3 DNA reads TGTGCCAGTAGTAGAATCGACAGGGAGGACTATGGCTACACCTTC.

The rearrangement links TRBV11-2 to TRBJ2-1; 7 bases map to TRBD2. Germline assignment: CDR1 SGHAT and CDR2 FQNNGV. V dropped 2 bases and J dropped 2; count of bases not matched to a gene: 0. This CDR3 contains 14 residues. The CDR3 DNA is TGTGCCAGCAGCTTACGGGGGGCCTACAATGAGCAGTTCTTC. This encodes CASSLRGAYNEQFF.

V and J are TRBV3-1 (or the pseudogene TRBV3-2) and TRBJ1-5; a possible D gene is TRBD1 (6 bases). Germline assignment: CDR1 LGHDT and CDR2 YNNKEL (reference sequence). The CDR3 length is 14 residues. Trimming pared 5 bases from V and 4 bases from J, leaving 12 bases between. As DNA, the CDR3 is TGTGCCAGCAGCAGGGGACAAAAAAATCAGCCCCAGCATTTT. Protein sequence: CASSRGQKNQPQHF.

The sample holds a few counts of this clone. V is TRBV9 and J is TRBJ2-1; TRBD2 agrees at 8 bases. The CDR3 is 16 amino acids. V shed 2 bases, J shed 8 bases, and the junction held 12 bases outside the gene matches. CDR1 is SGDLS and CDR2 is YYNGEE in the germline V gene. The CDR3, as DNA: TGTGCCAGCAGCGTCCAAACTAGCGGAGCTGGGGATGAGCAGTTCTTC. Protein: CASSVQTSGAGDEQFF.

This clone was seen a handful of times. J is TRBJ2-1 and V is TRBV5-1; 9 positions match TRBD2. The CDR3 covers 15 residues. Germline assignment: CDR1 SGHRS and CDR2 YFSETQ. J gave up 6 bases and V 1 base, and 5 bases lay outside the gene matches. The CDR3 sequence: CASSLRLAGTNEQFF. CDR3 DNA sequence: TGCGCCAGCAGCTTGCGGCTAGCGGGGACCAATGAGCAGTTCTTC.

V and J are TRBV19 and TRBJ2-5, with a weak D call TRBD1 (6 bases). CDR3 length: 13 residues. The germline V gene encodes CDR1 LNHDA and CDR2 SQIVND (reference sequence). V lost 6 bases and J lost 1, with 9 bases in between. The CDR3 nucleotides read TGTGCCAGTAGCCTGGACAGCCAAGAGACCCAGTACTTC. It specifies CASSLDSQETQYF.

The chain joins TRBV7-9 to TRBJ2-2; a possible D gene is TRBD1 (5 bases). In germline, CDR1 is SEHNR, CDR2 FQNEAQ (reference sequence). The CDR3 runs 15 residues. Deletions cut 3 bases from V and 6 bases from J, with 14 bases between. The chain's CDR3 is CASSFPQGAPGELFF. CDR3 DNA sequence: TGTGCCAGCAGCTTCCCGCAAGGGGCTCCCGGGGAGCTGTTTTTT.

This chain joins TRBV4-1 and TRBJ2-2, with TRBD2 identical over 11 bases. The CDR3 is 16 residues long. The V gene end was trimmed by 2 bases and the J gene end by 3 bases; junction bases not matched to a gene: 2. Germline V gene data show CDR1 as MGHRA and CDR2 as YSYEKL. DNA of the CDR3: TGCGCCAGCAGCCAACTACTAGCGGGAGACACCGGGGAGCTGTTTTTT. As protein: CASSQLLAGDTGELFF.

The J gene is TRBJ2-1, the V gene TRBV3-1 (or the pseudogene TRBV3-2), with TRBD2 matching over 8 bases. Unmatched junction bases numbered 5, after V lost 7 bases and J lost 0 bases. There are 15 residues in the CDR3. Germline V CDR1 and CDR2: LGHDT, YNNKEL (reference sequence). The DNA of the CDR3 is TGTGCCAGCACCAGAGCGGGAGTCTCCTACAATGAGCAGTTCTTC. Amino acids: CASTRAGVSYNEQFF.

The chain is built from TRBV5-1 and TRBJ1-6; no reliable D call. V dropped 0 bases and J dropped 0 bases, with 10 bases sitting between them. This CDR3 has 17 amino acids. Germline CDR1 reads SGHRS; CDR2 reads YFSETQ. CDR3 in DNA: TGCGCCAGCAGCTTGGAAGCGTGGAGCTCCTATAATTCACCCCTCCACTTT. It translates to CASSLEAWSSYNSPLHF.

The rearrangement uses TRBV7-9 and TRBJ1-1; TRBD1 matches at 7 bases. This CDR3 region has 15 residues. Germline V CDR1 and CDR2: SEHNR, FQNEAQ (reference sequence). The J segment lost 0 bases and the V segment lost 5 bases, leaving 6 bases of the junction unmatched. The CDR3 nucleotides read TGTGCCAGCAGCAAGCTACAGGGGATGAACACTGAAGCTTTCTTT. This translates into CASSKLQGMNTEAFF.